This TCR beta chain appears in the sequencing data of a study of blood T cells in healthy people across ages. This clonotype turned up a few times. Germline CDR1 reads WSHSY; CDR2 reads SAAADI. With V trimmed by 7 bases and J by 6 bases, 8 bases remained unmatched. The CDR3 is 14 residues long. PBMCs were isolated at a quantity of at least 6 million per sample. Total RNA extraction produced at least 6 micrograms (per sample) for the study. The use of a sample-barcoded 5' primer and a J-beta primer mix characterized a second PCR of about 7 to 12 cycles. A tag from a template-switch adaptor with 12 random nucleotides marked each cDNA molecule. A single record per CDR3 protein comes from TCRdb applying MiXCR to the 5' RACE reads. The sample contains more than 650,000 distinct CDR3 sequences, 25% to 30% of which appear only once. This sample was shared with a second study, whose subject was T cells of mothers and their children.

The chain employs TRBV10-2 and TRBJ1-5; TRBD1 matches at 8 bases. The sequence came from a boy aged 10-17 years in good health. Source material: blood. CDR3 in amino acids: CASNKQGGGQPQHF. The DNA for the CDR3 is TGCGCCAGCAACAAACAGGGGGGCGGTCAGCCCCAGCATTTT.